One and the same sample provided the 26 T cell receptor beta chains below, sequenced in a study of T cells in women clearing cervical HPV infection. Clones were sequenced by immunoSEQ multiplex PCR, and TCRdb holds only the in-frame ones, with some missing. This table holds more than 25,000 clones. Sample: blood buffy coat. The receptor source for this set is a woman between 18 and 70 years old with a cervical HPV16 infection that either progressed to CIN3+ or cleared (not recorded which).

For this clone: The CDR3 is cut off 3 residues early in the read; its end comes from the germline J gene. The V and J genes are TRBV11-2 and TRBJ2-5; possibly TRBD1 for D (6 bases). This CDR3 has 13 amino acids. The germline V gene has CDR1 SGHAT and CDR2 FQNNGV. The V end lost 5 bases, the J end lost 5 bases, and 12 bases lay between the germline ends. CDR3 DNA (partial): TGTGCCAGCAGCACCAGAGACAGGGAGACC. Protein: CASSTRDRET. The whole CDR3 region reads CASSTRDRETQYF.

Concerning this clone: The sequence runs out 3 residues before the end of the CDR3; the remainder is reconstructed from the germline J gene. The chain links TRBV20-1 to TRBJ2-1, with 7 positions matching TRBD2. The CDR3 is 14 residues long. The trim removed 8 bases at V and 3 bases at J, leaving 10 bases unmatched. Germline assignment: CDR1 DFQATT and CDR2 SNEGSKA (reference sequence). The sequenced CDR3 bases are TGCAGTCCCCGGGGGGTCGGAGTCTACAATGAG. Translation: CSPRGVGVYNE. The entire CDR3 sequence reads CSPRGVGVYNEQFF.

As concerns this clone: The CDR3 end is not reached by the read, which stops 3 residues before it; the germline J gene fills it in. This chain links TRBV18 with TRBJ1-4, with 7 bases lining up with TRBD1. Germline CDR1 and CDR2: KGHSH and LQKENI. The CDR3 extends over 13 amino acids. The CDR3 loop is CASSSEGANVLFF. The part of the CDR3 DNA that was read is TGTGCCAGCTCCTCAGAGGGGGCCAACGTA.

The CDR3 DNA, read in part, is TGTGCCAGCAGCCCATTTAGCAATCAGCCC. Its protein is CASSPFSNQP. Given in full, the CDR3 is CASSPFSNQPQHF. The chain is built from TRBV7-2 and TRBJ1-5, with no clear D. The read ends 3 residues early relative to the CDR3; the germline J gene fills the gap. Trimming removed 5 bases from V and 0 bases from J, with 5 bases in between. The CDR3 is 13 residues long. The germline CDR1 and CDR2 sequences are SGHTA and FQGNSA.

Turning to this clone: From the germline J gene comes the end of the CDR3, since the read stops 3 residues before it. The chain is built from TRBV20-1 and TRBJ2-7, with 9 bases that match TRBD2. There are 17 residues in the CDR3. Trimming took 3 bases from V and 2 from J; bases not matched to a gene: 14. Germline V gene data show CDR1 as DFQATT and CDR2 as SNEGSKA (reference sequence). Partial CDR3 DNA: TGCAGTGCTAGCGCTAAACTAGCGGGTGGGCTCGCCTACGAG. It is translated as CSASAKLAGGLAYE. The full CDR3 is CSASAKLAGGLAYEQYF.

Turning to this clone: The read ends 3 residues shy of where the CDR3 ends; the end is completed using the germline J gene. The V gene is TRBV5-1, the J gene TRBJ1-1; no clear D. This CDR3 comprises 15 residues. Germline V gene sequence: CDR1 SGHRS, CDR2 YFSETQ. V was trimmed by 0 bases and J by 5 bases, leaving 14 bases between them. The CDR3 protein is CASSLAGGDRTEAFF. The CDR3 DNA, read in part, is TGCGCCAGCAGCTTGGCCGGCGGCGATCGGACTGAA.

Note on this clone: The read finishes 3 residues shy of the CDR3 end, and the germline J gene is used to complete it. The sample contains more than one DNA sequence encoding this CDR3. J is TRBJ1-2 and V is TRBV30; a weak D match, TRBD1 (5 bases). The CDR3 length is 14 residues. Trimming took 3 bases from V and 4 from J, leaving 15 bases between them. The germline gives CDR1 GTSNPN, CDR2 SVGIG (reference sequence). CDR3 DNA, as far as it was read: TGTGCCTGGAGCGATGGGGCCCAGGGCTATGGC. The encoded protein is CAWSDGAQGYG. The entire CDR3 protein reads CAWSDGAQGYGYTF.

Concerning this clone: The sequenced fragment ends 3 residues before the CDR3 boundary, so the rest is inferred from the germline J gene. The gene calls are TRBV20-1 and TRBJ1-5, with 7 bases identical to TRBD1. CDR3 length: 16 amino acids. Looked up from germline, CDR1 is DFQATT and CDR2 is SNEGSKA (reference sequence). Trimming took 0 bases from V and 2 from J; bases not matched to a gene: 7. CDR3: CSARDDQGVGNQPQHF. The CDR3 DNA, read in part, is TGCAGTGCTAGAGATGATCAGGGGGTCGGCAATCAGCCC.

On this clone: The read ends 3 residues shy of where the CDR3 ends; the end is completed using the germline J gene. The V call is TRBV29-1, the J call TRBJ2-7; 9 nucleotides line up with TRBD2. The V gene's germline CDR1 is SQVTM and CDR2 ANQGSEA. With 7 bases clipped from V and 2 bases from J, the junction kept 12 bases outside the gene matches. The CDR3 consists of 15 residues. The sequenced CDR3 bases are TGCAGCGCTAGAGGAAAGCGGGAGGCCCCCTACGAG. It yields the protein CSARGKREAPYE. The CDR3 reads in full as CSARGKREAPYEQYF.

Turning to this clone: The read terminates 3 residues ahead of where the CDR3 ends, so the germline J gene completes it. The chain uses TRBV14 and TRBJ2-3; D possibly corresponds to TRBD2 (6 bases). With 4 bases removed from V and 6 bases from J, the gap between germline ends came to 11 bases. CDR3 length: 13 amino acids. The germline V gene encodes CDR1 SGHDN and CDR2 FVKESK. The sequenced part of the CDR3 DNA is TGTGCCAGCAGCCTTATTGGGGGGGATACG. Amino acids: CASSLIGGDT. The whole CDR3 sequence reads CASSLIGGDTQYF.

To note about this clone: The CDR3 is cut off 3 residues early in the read; its end comes from the germline J gene. This rearrangement joins TRBV10-3 to TRBJ2-5; D is unclear. The V and J ends lost 3 bases and 4 bases respectively, with 9 bases between them. In germline, CDR1 is ENHRY, CDR2 SYGVKD. The CDR3 has 13 residues. Incomplete CDR3 DNA: TGTGCCATCAGTGAAGCACCCACAGAGACC. Its translation is CAISEAPTET. In full, the CDR3 is CAISEAPTETQYF.

With regard to this clone: Read data end 3 residues before the CDR3 end; the end is taken from the germline J gene. The rearrangement links TRBV30 to TRBJ2-5, with 7 bases aligning to TRBD1. This CDR3 has 15 residues. Germline lookup yields CDR1 GTSNPN and CDR2 SVGIG (reference sequence). The J segment lost 0 bases and the V segment lost 4 bases, leaving 8 bases of the junction unmatched. Partial CDR3 DNA: TGTGCCTGGACTCCTGGCAGGGGGTACCAAGAGACC. As protein: CAWTPGRGYQET. The CDR3 in full is CAWTPGRGYQETQYF.

With regard to this clone: Read data end 3 residues before the CDR3 end; the end is taken from the germline J gene. The rearrangement joins TRBV12-3 or TRBV12-4 to TRBJ1-2; 7 bases fit TRBD1. The V and J ends lost 6 bases and 7 bases, in that order; junction bases with no gene match: 5. The CDR3 runs 12 residues. CDR3 DNA, as far as it was read: TGTGCCAGCAGCGGGACAGCAAGTGGC. Translating it yields CASSGTASG. The CDR3, in full, reads CASSGTASGYTF.

With respect to this clone: The read gets to within 3 residues of the CDR3 end, and the germline J gene fills in the rest. This chain connects TRBV7-9 to TRBJ2-5, with 7 bases fitting TRBD1. The CDR3 totals 15 residues. Germline-derived CDR1 and CDR2 are SEHNR and FQNEAQ (reference sequence). V trimming: 3 bases; J trimming: 0 bases; junction bases outside the gene matches: 4. The DNA read from the CDR3 is TGTGCCAGCAGCTTTTCCGGGACAGACCAAGAGACC. Protein: CASSFSGTDQET. The CDR3 in full is CASSFSGTDQETQYF.

Points on this clone: The missing CDR3 end, 3 residues past where the read stops, is filled in from the germline J gene. The rearrangement uses TRBV5-1 and TRBJ2-2; 12 bases map to TRBD2. V lost 3 bases to trimming and J lost 2 bases; unmatched junction nucleotides: 5. Germline assignment: CDR1 SGHRS and CDR2 YFSETQ. The CDR3 runs 17 residues. The CDR3 reads CASSSRTSGTNTGELFF. The covered CDR3 bases are TGCGCCAGCAGCTCCCGGACTAGCGGGACCAACACCGGGGAG.

A word on this clone: The CDR3 end lies 3 residues beyond the end of the read and is filled in from the germline J gene. This chain connects TRBV5-4 to TRBJ2-1, with 7 bases matching TRBD2. The germline CDR1 and CDR2 sequences are SGHNT and YYREEE (reference sequence). V gave up 3 bases and J gave up 5 bases; unmatched junction bases: 8. CDR3 length: 15 amino acids. CDR3 DNA, as far as it was read: TGTGCCAGCAGCTCTTTAGCGGGCGGGAACAATGAG. Its translation is CASSSLAGGNNE. The entire CDR3 reads CASSSLAGGNNEQFF.

About this clone: The read terminates 3 residues ahead of where the CDR3 ends, so the germline J gene completes it. The chain recombines TRBV18 with TRBJ1-2; possible D gene TRBD1, 5 bases. Germline values: CDR1 KGHSH, CDR2 LQKENI. This CDR3 comprises 17 residues. Incomplete CDR3 DNA: TGTGCCAGCTCACCATCCCCTAGGACGGGGACTGACAATGAC. Encoded protein: CASSPSPRTGTDND. The entire CDR3 protein reads CASSPSPRTGTDNDYTF.

Of note for this clone: The read finishes 3 residues shy of the CDR3 end, and the germline J gene is used to complete it. The chain employs TRBV30 and TRBJ1-2; D is uncertain. The CDR3 extends over 15 amino acids. Per the germline V gene, CDR1 is GTSNPN and CDR2 is SVGIG (reference sequence). Here the CDR3 reads CAWSVIASGRNDYTF. The sequenced CDR3 bases are TGTGCCTGGAGTGTAATCGCTAGCGGGAGAAATGAC.

Comments on this clone: The CDR3 end falls 3 residues outside the read, so it is completed with the germline J gene. The rearrangement links TRBV20-1 to TRBJ2-1, with TRBD2 identical over 12 bases. The V gene end was trimmed by 4 bases and the J gene end by 2 bases; junction bases not matched to a gene: 3. The CDR3 has 15 residues. CDR1 is DFQATT and CDR2 is SNEGSKA in the germline V gene (reference sequence). CDR3 sequence: CSATWTSGTYNEQFF. Partial CDR3 DNA: TGCAGTGCTACATGGACTAGCGGGACCTACAATGAG.

Concerning this clone itself: The CDR3 extends 3 residues past the end of the read, so its final part is completed from the germline J gene. The rearrangement links TRBV19 to TRBJ1-1; D is unclear. CDR1 is LNHDA and CDR2 is SQIVND in the germline V gene (reference sequence). Trimming shortened V by 3 bases and J by 5 bases, and 13 bases separated the two germline ends. The CDR3 consists of 14 residues. CDR3 loop: CASSIQVSLTEAFF. The CDR3 DNA, read in part, is TGTGCCAGTAGTATTCAAGTCAGTCTGACTGAA.

With respect to this clone: The read ends 3 residues shy of where the CDR3 ends; the end is completed using the germline J gene. This chain uses TRBV7-9 with TRBJ1-2; D is perhaps TRBD1 (6 bases). The CDR3 is made up of 13 amino acids. Germline lookup yields CDR1 SEHNR and CDR2 FQNEAQ (reference sequence). The CDR3 here is CASSLAQGFNYTF. The CDR3 DNA, read in part, is TGTGCCAGCAGCTTAGCGCAGGGGTTTAAC.

Notes on this clone: The read finishes 3 residues shy of the CDR3 end, and the germline J gene is used to complete it. The V gene is TRBV7-9, the J gene TRBJ2-1; D unresolved. The CDR3 covers 14 residues. V was clipped by 0 bases and J by 5 bases, with 8 bases between them. Germline V gene data show CDR1 as SEHNR and CDR2 as FQNEAQ (reference sequence). The sequenced CDR3 bases are TGTGCCAGCAGCTTAGCGTACTCGGACAATGAG. Translation gives CASSLAYSDNE. The CDR3 as a whole reads CASSLAYSDNEQFF.

Remarks on this clone: The read terminates 3 residues before the CDR3 end, so the remaining end is supplied by the germline J gene. The genes are TRBV5-4 and TRBJ2-1, with 7 nucleotides matching TRBD2. V lost 3 bases, J lost 3 bases, and 3 bases stayed unmatched. This CDR3 has 14 amino acids. The germline V gene has CDR1 SGHNT and CDR2 YYREEE (reference sequence). The CDR3 bases that were read are TGTGCCAGCAGCTCGGAGCGGGGCTACAATGAG. It translates to CASSSERGYNE. The whole CDR3 reads CASSSERGYNEQFF.

In the case of this clone: The junction and the germline gene differ at one end; a read error may be behind it. The read gets to within 3 residues of the CDR3 end, and the germline J gene fills in the rest. The V and J genes are TRBV5-1 and TRBJ1-1; TRBD1 is a possible D gene (5 bases). Germline V gene data show CDR1 as SGHRS and CDR2 as YFSETQ. The CDR3 has 15 residues. CDR3 in amino acids: CASSSAGGVNTAAFF. Partial CDR3 DNA: TGCGCCAGCAGCTCAGCGGGGGGGGTGAACACTGCA.

As regards this clone: Coverage ceases 3 residues before the CDR3 finishes, and the germline J gene fills in the end. The chain links TRBV30 to TRBJ2-5, with D maybe TRBD1 (6 bases). This CDR3 is 13 amino acids long. CDR1 and CDR2 from the germline V gene are GTSNPN and SVGIG (reference sequence). V was cut by 5 bases and J by 4 bases, with 14 bases left in between. CDR3 DNA (partial): TGTGCCTGGGATGGACAGTCGATAGAGACC. This gives the protein CAWDGQSIET. The full CDR3 protein reads CAWDGQSIETQYF.

CDR3 DNA (partial): TGTGCCTGGAGTTGGAGGACAGGGGAAAAA. It translates to CAWSWRTGEK. The whole CDR3 region reads CAWSWRTGEKLFF. V usage is TRBV30 and J usage is TRBJ1-4, with 8 bases fitting TRBD1. The read finishes 3 residues shy of the CDR3 end, and the germline J gene is used to complete it. Germline assignment: CDR1 GTSNPN and CDR2 SVGIG (reference sequence). V trimming: 2 bases; J trimming: 8 bases; junction bases outside the gene matches: 4. This CDR3 contains 13 residues.